Listed here is a single T cell receptor beta chain. This specimen comes from a study of T-cell memory formation after mild COVID-19. TCR alpha and TCR beta cDNA libraries carrying sample barcodes and UMIs came from 5'RACE with constant-segment primers. TCRdb reprocessed the 5' RACE reads via MiXCR and lists one record per CDR3 protein. The data contain hundreds of thousands of distinct CDR3 sequences, 20% to 30% of them singletons. The CDR3 extends over 16 amino acids. The germline V and J ends were trimmed by 5 bases and 6 bases, with 20 bases remaining between them. The TCR originated in an adult woman who had mild COVID-19 (a few samples of this study predate the infection). Cell type and time point are not known. The sample comprised PBMCs or a T cell subset sorted from them (not recorded which). The rearrangement uses TRBV12-3 or TRBV12-4 and TRBJ2-1; D gene uncertain. The CDR3 loop is CASSIVGSSRANEQFF. Written as DNA, the CDR3 is TGTGCCAGCAGTATTGTAGGAAGTTCTAGAGCCAATGAGCAGTTCTTC.